A selection of T cell receptor beta chains follows, all from one sample in a study of T-cell memory formation after mild COVID-19. TCRdb independently ran MiXCR on the 5' RACE reads; one entry per CDR3 protein. Among about 270,000 distinct CDR3 sequences, 16% were seen once, and the ten largest hold under 25%. The sequenced material came from PBMCs or a T cell subset sorted from them (not recorded which). All receptors come from a man younger than 35 who had mild COVID-19 (a few samples of this study predate the infection). Cell type and time point are not known. Each CDR3 is given with its conserved first and last residue. A D gene is named only where the DNA matches it firmly. Some rows mark clone size as missing; the rest say once, few, many or name a class of expanded clone.

size: .
J: TRBJ1-1
V: TRBV7-9
D: .
length: 11
DNA: TGTGCCAGCAGCTTTGAACGAAAAGCTTTCTTT
CDR3: CASSFERKAFF

size: .
J: TRBJ2-1
V: TRBV7-9
D: .
length: 15
DNA: TGTGCCAGCTTTATGGGGGGACAGCTATACAATGAGCAGTTCTTC
CDR3: CASFMGGQLYNEQFF

size: .
J: TRBJ2-1
V: TRBV4-2
D: TRBD2
length: 14
DNA: TGTGCCAGCAGCCGAGAGGACCGGACTAGGGAGCAGTTCTTC
CDR3: CASSREDRTREQFF

size: few
J: TRBJ1-2
V: TRBV14
D: .
length: 14
DNA: TGTGCCAGCAGCCAAGAGAGAGGGAATCGCGGCTACACCTTC
CDR3: CASSQERGNRGYTF

size: .
J: TRBJ1-2
V: TRBV5-1
D: .
length: 13
DNA: TGCGCCAGCAGCTTGGCCGGGGAAAATGGCTACACCTTC
CDR3: CASSLAGENGYTF

size: .
J: TRBJ1-5
V: TRBV4-3
D: .
length: 15
DNA: TGCGCCAGCAGCCAAGTACTCACAGTCGGGCAGCCCCAGCATTTT
CDR3: CASSQVLTVGQPQHF

size: few
J: TRBJ2-1
V: TRBV4-1
D: .
length: 14
DNA: TGCGCCAGCAGCTCAACCCGAAGGAATGATGAGCAGTTCTTC
CDR3: CASSSTRRNDEQFF

size: few
J: TRBJ1-6
V: TRBV4-2
D: .
length: 15
DNA: TGTGCCAGCAGCCAGCCCTCAGGACGGAGTTCACCCCTCCACTTT
CDR3: CASSQPSGRSSPLHF

size: .
J: TRBJ1-1
V: TRBV18
D: .
length: 14
DNA: TGTGCCAGCTCACCACCTATTCACAACACTGAAGCTTTCTTT
CDR3: CASSPPIHNTEAFF

size: few
J: TRBJ2-5
V: TRBV4-3
D: .
length: 15
DNA: TGCGCCAGCAGCCACCAACAGGAGGGCCTAGAGACCCAGTACTTC
CDR3: CASSHQQEGLETQYF

size: .
J: TRBJ2-7
V: TRBV20-1
D: TRBD2
length: 15
DNA: TGCAGTGCTAGAGATCCAGCGGGGGACTCCTACGAGCAGTACTTC
CDR3: CSARDPAGDSYEQYF

size: many
J: TRBJ1-6
V: TRBV3-1
D: TRBD1
length: 15
DNA: TGTGCCAGCAGCCCCAGACAGGGTCGAGGTTCACCCCTCCACTTT
CDR3: CASSPRQGRGSPLHF

size: few
J: TRBJ2-3
V: TRBV28
D: .
length: 15
DNA: TGTGCCAGCAGTTTAATATCGGCGGCTACCGATACGCAGTATTTT
CDR3: CASSLISAATDTQYF

size: once
J: TRBJ2-4
V: TRBV19
D: .
length: 14
DNA: TGTGCCAGTAGTCCTAGAGGGGTCAAAAACATTCAGTACTTC
CDR3: CASSPRGVKNIQYF

size: few
J: TRBJ2-3
V: TRBV11-2
D: .
length: 13
DNA: TGTGCCAGCAGCTCAGCCAGCGGAGATACGCAGTATTTT
CDR3: CASSSASGDTQYF

size: few
J: TRBJ2-6
V: TRBV5-6
D: TRBD1
length: 15
DNA: TGTGCCAGCAGCAAAGGACAGGCGGGGGCCAACGTCCTGACTTTC
CDR3: CASSKGQAGANVLTF

size: few
J: TRBJ2-2
V: TRBV6-1
D: .
length: 16
DNA: TGTGCCAGCAGCACCAGTGGGCTAACGAACACCGGGGAGCTGTTTTTT
CDR3: CASSTSGLTNTGELFF

size: .
J: TRBJ1-1
V: TRBV4-1
D: .
length: 14
DNA: TGCGCCAGCAGCCAAGAACCCGGGAACACTGAAGCTTTCTTT
CDR3: CASSQEPGNTEAFF

size: few
J: TRBJ2-5
V: TRBV7-2
D: .
length: 13
DNA: TGTGCCAGCAGCATCGCCTTCGGGGAGACCCAGTACTTC
CDR3: CASSIAFGETQYF

size: .
J: TRBJ2-3
V: TRBV20-1
D: TRBD2
length: 14
DNA: TGCAGTGCCAAAGCGGGGGGGCCTTTAGATACGCAGTATTTT
CDR3: CSAKAGGPLDTQYF

size: few
J: TRBJ1-1
V: TRBV4-1
D: .
length: 18
DNA: TGCGCCAGCAGCCCCCGTATAAACCGGGGAGGTGGAAGTCCTGAAGCTTTCTTT
CDR3: CASSPRINRGGGSPEAFF

size: .
J: TRBJ2-3
V: TRBV7-9
D: .
length: 12
DNA: TGTGCCAGCAGCTTCCGTGGAGATACGCAGTATTTT
CDR3: CASSFRGDTQYF

size: few
J: TRBJ2-3
V: TRBV15
D: .
length: 16
DNA: TGTGCCACCAGCAGAGTTGAGGGGTATAGCACAGATACGCAGTATTTT
CDR3: CATSRVEGYSTDTQYF

size: .
J: TRBJ2-1
V: TRBV4-3
D: .
length: 16
DNA: TGCGCCAGCAGCCCCCGCGAGCGGGCTTTAGGGGATGAGCAGTTCTTC
CDR3: CASSPRERALGDEQFF

size: .
J: TRBJ2-1
V: TRBV5-1
D: .
length: 14
DNA: TGCGCCAGCGGCCCCGGGACACTCGACAATGAGCAGTTCTTC
CDR3: CASGPGTLDNEQFF

size: .
J: TRBJ1-5
V: TRBV5-5
D: .
length: 12
DNA: TGTGCCAGCAGCTCCCCGTTTGAGCCCCAGCATTTT
CDR3: CASSSPFEPQHF

size: .
J: TRBJ1-1
V: TRBV20-1
D: .
length: 14
DNA: TGCAGTGCTAGCAGACCAGGACCGAACACTGAAGCTTTCTTT
CDR3: CSASRPGPNTEAFF

size: many
J: TRBJ2-2
V: TRBV9
D: .
length: 18
DNA: TGTGCCAGCAGCGTATTCTCAAACCCTGGTGGAGCTTCCGGGGAGCTGTTTTTT
CDR3: CASSVFSNPGGASGELFF

size: few
J: TRBJ2-5
V: TRBV7-9
D: .
length: 15
DNA: TGTGCCAGCAGCCCCGGGGTAACGAACCAAGAGACCCAGTACTTC
CDR3: CASSPGVTNQETQYF

size: .
J: TRBJ2-3
V: TRBV11-2
D: .
length: 15
DNA: TGTGCCAGCAGTGAGGGGACAACCAGCACAGATACGCAGTATTTT
CDR3: CASSEGTTSTDTQYF

size: .
J: TRBJ2-5
V: TRBV7-2
D: .
length: 13
DNA: TGTGCCAGCACCCCTACACAAACGGGGACCCAGTACTTC
CDR3: CASTPTQTGTQYF

size: many
J: TRBJ2-1
V: TRBV11-2
D: .
length: 12
DNA: TGTGCCAGCAGCTTAGATACCAATGAGCAGTTCTTC
CDR3: CASSLDTNEQFF

size: .
J: TRBJ1-5
V: TRBV19
D: .
length: 16
DNA: TGTGCCAGTAGTATGGGTCCCACGTCTAGCAATCAGCCCCAGCATTTT
CDR3: CASSMGPTSSNQPQHF

size: .
J: TRBJ2-1
V: TRBV24-1
D: TRBD2
length: 12
DNA: TGTGCCACCAGCGGGGGGGCCGGTGAGCAGTTCTTC
CDR3: CATSGGAGEQFF

size: .
J: TRBJ2-1
V: TRBV7-9
D: .
length: 13
DNA: TGTGCCAGTCCAGGGGGGGAGTACAATGAGCAGTTCTTC
CDR3: CASPGGEYNEQFF

size: few
J: TRBJ2-7
V: TRBV4-2
D: .
length: 16
DNA: TGTGCCAGCAGCCGGGGAGGGGGGGACAGCTCCTACGAGCAGTACTTC
CDR3: CASSRGGGDSSYEQYF

size: few
J: TRBJ1-2
V: TRBV4-3
D: TRBD1
length: 17
DNA: TGCGCCAGCAGCCAAGAGAGGCAGGGGGCAAAGACGTATGGCTACACCTTC
CDR3: CASSQERQGAKTYGYTF

size: few
J: TRBJ1-4
V: TRBV5-6
D: TRBD1
length: 16
DNA: TGTGCCAGCAGCTTGGCCAGGACAGGGAGAGATGAAAAACTGTTTTTT
CDR3: CASSLARTGRDEKLFF

size: .
J: TRBJ2-5
V: TRBV20-1
D: .
length: 12
DNA: TGCAGTGCTGGTCAGGGACAAGAGACCCAGTACTTC
CDR3: CSAGQGQETQYF

size: .
J: TRBJ2-7
V: TRBV24-1
D: .
length: 14
DNA: TGTGCCACCAGTGTCGAAGGCGAAACCTACGAGCAGTACTTC
CDR3: CATSVEGETYEQYF

size: .
J: TRBJ2-3
V: TRBV20-1
D: .
length: 12
DNA: TGCAGTGCTAGACTGAGGGAAAATACGCAGTATTTT
CDR3: CSARLRENTQYF

size: few
J: TRBJ2-1
V: TRBV7-8
D: TRBD2
length: 18
DNA: TGTGCCAGCAGCTCCCTCCGAGCAGGCAGCGGGGGGGCCGATGAGCAGTTCTTC
CDR3: CASSSLRAGSGGADEQFF

size: few
J: TRBJ2-3
V: TRBV4-1
D: .
length: 18
DNA: TGCGCCAGCAGCACCCAAGGGCGCAGGGGCCGGGGGACAGATACGCAGTATTTT
CDR3: CASSTQGRRGRGTDTQYF

size: .
J: TRBJ2-2
V: TRBV12-3/TRBV12-4
D: .
length: 12
DNA: TGTGCCAGCAGTCCTTCAACCGGGGAGCTGTTTTTT
CDR3: CASSPSTGELFF

size: few
J: TRBJ2-1
V: TRBV20-1
D: TRBD2
length: 13
DNA: TGCAGTGCCAGGCGGGGGGCCTACAATGAGCAGTTCTTC
CDR3: CSARRGAYNEQFF

size: few
J: TRBJ2-7
V: TRBV6-2/TRBV6-3
D: TRBD2
length: 14
DNA: TGTGCCAGCACCCGGACTAGCGGTACCTACGAGCAGTACTTC
CDR3: CASTRTSGTYEQYF

size: .
J: TRBJ1-1
V: TRBV7-2
D: .
length: 14
DNA: TGTGCCAGCAGCTTAGTACGGGGGCCTACTGAAGCTTTCTTT
CDR3: CASSLVRGPTEAFF

size: .
J: TRBJ1-2
V: TRBV7-9
D: .
length: 14
DNA: TGTGCCAGCAGCCCGCCCTTAGTACCCTATGGCTACACCTTC
CDR3: CASSPPLVPYGYTF

size: few
J: TRBJ1-1
V: TRBV12-3/TRBV12-4
D: .
length: 14
DNA: TGTGCCAGCAGCCCTGGGGGGGACTACACTGAAGCTTTCTTT
CDR3: CASSPGGDYTEAFF

size: few
J: TRBJ2-5
V: TRBV9
D: .
length: 15
DNA: TGTGCCAGCAGCGTAGATCCGGAGCCCCAAGAGACCCAGTACTTC
CDR3: CASSVDPEPQETQYF

size: .
J: TRBJ1-4
V: TRBV18
D: .
length: 13
DNA: TGTGCCAGCGCGACAGTGGCTAATGAAAAACTGTTTTTT
CDR3: CASATVANEKLFF

size: .
J: TRBJ2-3
V: TRBV5-6
D: TRBD1
length: 19
DNA: TGTGCCAGCAGCTTGGGCCAGGTGTTGGACAGGGGGCGTCCAGATACGCAGTATTTT
CDR3: CASSLGQVLDRGRPDTQYF

size: few
J: TRBJ2-1
V: TRBV7-2
D: .
length: 13
DNA: TGTGCCAGCGGGGTGAACTCCTACAATGAGCAGTTCTTC
CDR3: CASGVNSYNEQFF

size: .
J: TRBJ2-1
V: TRBV11-2
D: TRBD1
length: 13
DNA: TGTGCCAGCAGCGCCACAGGGGGCAATGAGCAGTTCTTC
CDR3: CASSATGGNEQFF

size: few
J: TRBJ2-5
V: TRBV7-7
D: .
length: 13
DNA: TGTGCTAGCAGTCCGAACTCGAAAGAGACCCAGTACTTC
CDR3: CASSPNSKETQYF

size: .
J: TRBJ2-7
V: TRBV29-1
D: .
length: 12
DNA: TGCAGCGTTGAGTCCAGGTCCAACGAGCAGTACTTC
CDR3: CSVESRSNEQYF

size: few
J: TRBJ2-7
V: TRBV25-1
D: .
length: 11
DNA: TGTGCCACCTCTATCTCCTACGAGCAGTACTTC
CDR3: CATSISYEQYF